These 19 T cell receptor beta chains were sequenced from one sample in a study of T cells in Graves' hyperthyroidism and ophthalmopathy. Authors of the study amplified TCR beta CDR3 regions from RNA transcripts. The primer set for the first-round RT-PCR of the TCR CDR3 was HTBI. TCRdb ran MiXCR on the multiplex PCR reads and lists one entry per CDR3 protein. Of about 600,000 distinct CDR3 sequences in the sample, around 13% are singletons; the top ten hold about an eighth. Sequenced input: blood. The receptor set was obtained from a woman between 50 and 59 years old with Graves' ophthalmopathy.

This clonotype occurred a few times. The chain carries TRBV12-3 or TRBV12-4 and TRBJ2-3; D gene ambiguous. V shed 5 bases and J shed 6 bases, with 9 bases lying between them. The CDR3 covers 12 residues. The DNA of the CDR3 is TGTGCCAGCAGTCGAACCAAGGATACGCAGTATTTT. This translates into CASSRTKDTQYF.

This clonotype was observed at least ten times. The rearrangement joins TRBV29-1 to TRBJ2-7; tentatively, D is TRBD2 (5 bases). Germline-derived CDR1 and CDR2 are SQVTM and ANQGSEA. V was clipped by 5 bases and J by 7 bases, with 18 bases between them. The CDR3 is made up of 13 amino acids. The CDR3 coding sequence is TGCAGCGTTAGAGAGGGCCTAGTTGAGGAGCAGTACTTC. Protein: CSVREGLVEEQYF.

This clonotype was seen repeatedly, ten times or more. This chain joins TRBV28 and TRBJ2-1, with D possibly being TRBD2 (6 bases). There are 16 residues in the CDR3. V gave up 7 bases and J gave up 2 bases, with 18 bases separating them. Germline V gene data show CDR1 as MDHEN and CDR2 as SYDVKM. CDR3 sequence (DNA): TGTGCCAGCAACCACGCGGGACCCAGGCCCTACAATGAGCAGTTCTTC. It translates to CASNHAGPRPYNEQFF.

This clonotype was observed a handful of times. The chain combines TRBV2 with TRBJ1-2, with 8 bases matching TRBD1. The CDR3 length is 15 residues. From germline, CDR1 is SNHLY and CDR2 FYNNEI. V lost 8 bases and J lost 7; bases outside the gene matches: 15. CDR3 coding DNA: TGTGCCAGCCTGGGGGGGTGGACAGGGACGACTGGCTACACCTTC. Protein sequence: CASLGGWTGTTGYTF.

This chain links TRBV6-1 with TRBJ1-6; 8 bases align to TRBD1. J was trimmed by 8 bases and V by 6 bases; bases with no gene match: 6. Germline V gene data show CDR1 as MNHNS and CDR2 as SASEGT. This CDR3 is 14 amino acids long. The CDR3 sequence: CASRPGTGDSPLHF. CDR3 DNA: TGTGCCAGCAGACCCGGGACAGGAGATTCACCCCTCCACTTT.

The CDR3 protein is CASSARNEQFF. The CDR3 DNA is TGTGCCAGTTCCGCGAGGAATGAGCAGTTCTTC. This chain connects TRBV28 to TRBJ2-1; D remains ambiguous. The CDR3 is 11 amino acids. The V gene lost 9 bases and the J gene lost 7 bases, with 10 bases spanning the gap. Germline V CDR1 and CDR2: MDHEN, SYDVKM.

This clonotype was found many times. The rearrangement uses TRBV5-1 and TRBJ2-1, with 11 bases identical to TRBD2. This CDR3 is 17 amino acids long. Germline V lookup: CDR1 SGHRS, CDR2 YFSETQ. The V and J ends lost 0 bases and 4 bases, in that order; junction bases with no gene match: 6. The CDR3 loop is CASSLESSGRKYNEQFF. DNA for the CDR3: TGCGCCAGCAGCTTGGAGTCTAGCGGGAGGAAATACAATGAGCAGTTCTTC.

Concerning this clonotype itself: A read error may explain this, as a much larger clone is one base away. Since the CDR3 does not end with the conserved phenylalanine or tryptophan, this likely comes from a read error. This chain joins TRBV2 and TRBJ2-3; D not certain. This CDR3 is 14 amino acids long. In germline, CDR1 is SNHLY, CDR2 FYNNEI. Trimming stripped 2 bases from V and 1 base from J, with 7 bases between. The CDR3 DNA sequence: TGTGCCAGCAGTGAACATGAGGGCACAGATACGCAGTATCTT. Protein sequence: CASSEHEGTDTQYL.

A few counts support this clonotype. The V gene is TRBV24-1, the J gene TRBJ2-1; D remains ambiguous. Germline loops: CDR1 KGHDR, CDR2 SFDVKD. The CDR3 sequence is 11 residues long. Trimming pared 10 bases from V and 7 bases from J, leaving 10 bases between. The CDR3 here is CATTDGNEQFF. The CDR3 DNA reads as TGTGCCACGACGGACGGAAATGAGCAGTTCTTC.

This clonotype showed up just a few times. J is TRBJ2-5 and V is TRBV29-1; TRBD2 matches 13 bases. The CDR3 extends over 15 amino acids. J was trimmed by 4 bases and V by 8 bases; bases with no gene match: 10. Looked up from germline, CDR1 is SQVTM and CDR2 is ANQGSEA. In DNA form, the CDR3 reads TGCAGCACCACCGGGACTAGCGGGATTGTAGAGACCCAGTACTTC. This codes for CSTTGTSGIVETQYF.

This clonotype was detected many times. The chain couples TRBV7-9 to TRBJ2-5, with D perhaps TRBD1 (6 bases). Germline-derived CDR1 and CDR2 are SEHNR and FQNEAQ (reference sequence). There are 13 residues in the CDR3. Trimming took off 4 bases at V and 0 bases at J, with 6 bases between the two ends. CDR3 amino acids: CASSYRDQETQYF. The DNA of the CDR3 is TGTGCCAGCAGCTACAGGGACCAAGAGACCCAGTACTTC.

With regard to this clonotype: A single base separates this from a much larger clone, so it may be a read error. The chain employs TRBV18 and TRBJ2-3; D gene ambiguous. This CDR3 contains 18 residues. Germline CDR1 reads KGHSH; CDR2 reads LQKENI. Trimming left V 1 base short and J 1 base short, with 18 bases between. The CDR3 bases are TGTGCCAGCTCACCACTTCAGTCTGGCAGATGGTGCACAGATACGCAGTATTTT. Translation gives CASSPLQSGRWCTDTQYF.

V is TRBV6-2 or TRBV6-3 and J is TRBJ1-5; unclear D gene. V was trimmed by 6 bases and J by 4 bases, leaving 19 bases between them. The CDR3 spans 16 residues. Germline-derived CDR1 and CDR2 are MNHEY and SVGEGT. The CDR3, as DNA: TGTGCCAGCAGACCTAGGTGGCACCTAGAAAATCAGCCCCAGCATTTT. It encodes CASRPRWHLENQPQHF.

This clonotype appeared many times. The genes are TRBV30 and TRBJ2-1; D is uncertain. The germline V gene has CDR1 GTSNPN and CDR2 SVGIG (reference sequence). This CDR3 contains 11 residues. V lost 2 bases and J 12 bases, leaving 11 bases between the germline ends. The CDR3 DNA reads TGTGCCTGGAGTTTCCCAATCGGGCAGTTCTTC. Protein product: CAWSFPIGQFF.

This rearrangement joins TRBV27 to TRBJ2-3; D might be TRBD2 (7 bases). V shed 6 bases and J shed 5 bases, with 18 bases lying between them. The CDR3 totals 15 residues. Per germline, CDR1 MNHEY and CDR2 SMNVEV (reference sequence). The CDR3 reads CASRWGLAVQDTQYF. In nucleotides, the CDR3 is TGTGCCAGCAGATGGGGGCTAGCGGTTCAAGATACGCAGTATTTT.

The rearrangement uses TRBV4-2 and TRBJ2-1; a possible D gene is TRBD2 (6 bases). CDR1 is LGHNA, CDR2 YNFKEQ, per germline. V was cut by 0 bases and J by 7 bases, with 16 bases left in between. This CDR3 has 16 residues. The CDR3 coding sequence is TGTGCCAGCAGCCAAGATGGCGGGACGACTTTGAATGAGCAGTTCTTC. It is translated as CASSQDGGTTLNEQFF.

The chain joins TRBV4-2 to TRBJ1-2; D call uncertain. This CDR3 has 13 amino acids. Trimming stripped 0 bases from V and 3 bases from J, with 5 bases between. Germline loops: CDR1 LGHNA, CDR2 YNFKEQ. Here the CDR3 reads CASSQEAHYGYTF. The CDR3 bases are TGTGCCAGCAGCCAAGAGGCTCACTATGGCTACACCTTC.

The table lists this clonotype with many counts. The gene calls are TRBV24-1 and TRBJ1-5; the D is unclear. Germline CDR1 is KGHDR and CDR2 is SFDVKD. V was clipped by 3 bases and J by 3 bases, with 8 bases between them. The CDR3 length is 14 residues. The CDR3 DNA reads as TGTGCCACCAGTGATGTGGGGAACAATCAGCCCCAGCATTTT. This codes for CATSDVGNNQPQHF.

The sample holds many counts of this clonotype. The gene calls are TRBV27 and TRBJ1-2; 10 bases line up with TRBD1. The CDR3 runs 15 residues. Unmatched junction bases numbered 9, after V lost 5 bases and J lost 6 bases. CDR1 MNHEY and CDR2 SMNVEV come from the germline V gene (reference sequence). Written as DNA, the CDR3 is TGTGCCAGCAGTCTCGCGCCGACAGGGGGCGATGGCTACACCTTC. This codes for CASSLAPTGGDGYTF.